The sequence of this T cell receptor beta chain was determined in a study of beta chain features in type 1 diabetes. The overall study: Patients shared similar age, gender and cell yields with healthy donors. Study conclusions and caveats: Shorter TCRB CDR3s, moderately but significantly so, marked every one of the four CD4+ subsets in Type 1 diabetes patients. VDJ junctions in type 1 diabetes patients carried more deletions and fewer insertions.

Reverse transcription of all isolated RNA meant that expressed TCRB transcripts were sequenced. Produced via immunoSEQ multiplex PCR; TCRdb's table is partial and in-frame only. Among hundreds of thousands of clones listed, over 11% were seen once. About this clone: The target antigen is unknown.

Deletions cut 0 bases from V and 6 bases from J, with 9 bases between. From germline, CDR1 is GTSNPN and CDR2 SVGIG (reference sequence). The CDR3 spans 13 residues. The sequence derives from a man between 18 and 35 years old with type 1 diabetes. J is TRBJ1-5 and V is TRBV30; D is perhaps TRBD1 (5 bases). The specimen sequenced was naive CD4+ T cells from blood. This CDR3 is CAWSVSGAQPQHF. The CDR3 DNA sequence: TGTGCCTGGAGTGTCTCTGGGGCTCAGCCCCAGCATTTT.